The 22 T cell receptor beta chains below come from one sample, sequenced in a study of response to subunit inactivated influenza vaccine. TCRdb passed the RT-PCR reads through MiXCR, listing each CDR3 protein once. The sample comprises 650,000 to 850,000 distinct CDR3 sequences, approximately 14% of which are singletons, and 6.5% to 8.5% rests with the top ten. Sequencing used PBMCs from blood, obtained less than 15 days before vaccination. The origin of the receptors is a man aged 50-59 years who received an inactivated influenza vaccine.

This clonotype was counted between two and nine times. The chain combines TRBV4-3 with TRBJ1-1, with D possibly matching TRBD1 (5 bases). There are 14 residues in the CDR3. The V end lost 5 bases, the J end lost 4 bases, and 14 bases lay between the germline ends. CDR1 and CDR2 from the germline V gene are LGHNA and YSLEER. The CDR3 sequence: CASSNQGGSTEAFF. CDR3 nucleotides: TGCGCCAGCAGCAATCAGGGAGGCAGCACTGAAGCTTTCTTT.

V is TRBV10-3 and J is TRBJ2-3; 16 positions match TRBD2. The germline gives CDR1 ENHRY, CDR2 SYGVKD. The junction had 5 bases not matched to a gene; V was cut back by 4 bases and J by 1 base. The CDR3 consists of 18 residues. CDR3 residues: CAISAGTSGGAGTDTQYF. As DNA, the CDR3 is TGTGCCATCAGTGCCGGGACTAGCGGGGGGGCCGGCACAGATACGCAGTATTTT.

The table lists this clonotype with a few counts. The chain links TRBV27 to TRBJ1-5; 9 bases are a match to TRBD1. Trimming at V came to 6 bases and at J to 7 bases, leaving 7 bases not matched to a gene. Germline CDR1 MNHEY, CDR2 SMNVEV (reference sequence). CDR3 length: 14 residues. CDR3: CASRLGQGRQPQHF. The CDR3 DNA reads as TGTGCCAGCAGGCTCGGACAGGGGAGGCAGCCCCAGCATTTT.

This clonotype has a handful of counts. The gene calls are TRBV7-2 and TRBJ2-1; D not certain. The CDR3 is made up of 16 amino acids. Germline lookup yields CDR1 SGHTA and CDR2 FQGNSA. The ends were cut back, 3 bases at V and 0 bases at J, with 12 bases in the middle. CDR3 bases: TGTGCCAGCAGCTTCCAAGGCCCGATCTCCTACAATGAGCAGTTCTTC. Translated: CASSFQGPISYNEQFF.

A few counts support this clonotype. The chain is built from TRBV11-2 and TRBJ2-7, with D unclear. The CDR3 consists of 13 residues. The V end lost 6 bases, the J end lost 4 bases, and 13 bases lay between the germline ends. Germline assignment: CDR1 SGHAT and CDR2 FQNNGV. The CDR3 loop reads CASRHAQTYEQYF. The CDR3 nucleotides read TGTGCCAGCAGACATGCACAGACATACGAGCAGTACTTC.

The rearrangement links TRBV11-2 to TRBJ1-1; TRBD1 matches at 7 bases. In germline, CDR1 is SGHAT, CDR2 FQNNGV. V dropped 3 bases and J dropped 1; count of bases not matched to a gene: 17. The length of the CDR3 is 19 residues. The CDR3 DNA sequence: TGTGCCAGCAGCTTCCTCGTCTACGCTCCCCAGGGGGAGAACACTGAAGCTTTCTTT. Protein sequence: CASSFLVYAPQGENTEAFF.

This clonotype was detected a few times. J is TRBJ2-2 and V is TRBV15; D perhaps matches TRBD1 (5 bases). Germline V gene data show CDR1 as LNHNV and CDR2 as YYDKDF (reference sequence). V shed 2 bases and J shed 0 bases, with 7 bases lying between them. The CDR3 covers 15 residues. The CDR3 protein is CATSRQGPNTGELFF. The CDR3 region has the DNA TGTGCCACCAGCAGACAGGGTCCGAACACCGGGGAGCTGTTTTTT.

The CDR3 sequence: CASSVSSRGTDTQYF. The CDR3, as DNA: TGTGCCAGCAGTGTGAGTAGCAGGGGCACAGATACGCAGTATTTT. V is TRBV2 and J is TRBJ2-3; a weak D match, TRBD1 (5 bases). Germline values: CDR1 SNHLY, CDR2 FYNNEI. Trimming shortened V by 4 bases and J by 1 base, and 12 bases separated the two germline ends. The CDR3 has 15 amino acids.

In its sample, this clonotype was seen many times. The chain joins TRBV29-1 to TRBJ2-3; the match to TRBD2 covers 13 bases. Trimming took 1 base from V and 2 from J; bases not matched to a gene: 9. Germline CDR1 SQVTM, CDR2 ANQGSEA. The CDR3 spans 18 residues. The CDR3 sequence: CSVEVLLAGGLVTDTQYF. CDR3 nucleotide sequence: TGCAGCGTTGAAGTCTTACTAGCGGGGGGGCTTGTCACAGATACGCAGTATTTT.

This clonotype came up a few times. The rearrangement uses TRBV27 and TRBJ2-1; D is possibly TRBD2 (6 bases). Germline V gene data show CDR1 as MNHEY and CDR2 as SMNVEV (reference sequence). Between the trimmed V and J ends, which lost 10 bases and 4 bases, there was a span of 20 bases. The CDR3 extends over 15 amino acids. The DNA of the CDR3 is TGTGCCACTAGAGTCAGGGCTAGCGAGTACAATGAGCAGTTCTTC. It translates to CATRVRASEYNEQFF.

At least ten counts were recorded for this clonotype. V and J are TRBV4-3 and TRBJ1-5; tentatively, D is TRBD1 (5 bases). Trimming removed 4 bases at V and 7 bases at J, with 17 bases between. Germline V gives CDR1 LGHNA, CDR2 YSLEER. CDR3 size: 15 residues. The CDR3 reads CASSPRGERGQPQHF. Here the CDR3 DNA reads TGCGCCAGCAGCCCCAGAGGAGAACGGGGGCAGCCCCAGCATTTT.

This chain links TRBV3-1 with TRBJ2-5; 10 nucleotides agree with TRBD1. The CDR3 runs 15 residues. The germline V gene encodes CDR1 LGHDT and CDR2 YNNKEL (reference sequence). With 3 bases clipped from V and 1 base from J, the junction kept 2 bases outside the gene matches. The CDR3: CASSQGQGIQETQYF. In nucleotides, the CDR3 is TGTGCCAGCAGCCAGGGACAGGGGATCCAAGAGACCCAGTACTTC.

J is TRBJ2-7 and V is TRBV5-5, with D perhaps assigned TRBD1 or TRBD2 (6 bases each). The ends were cut back, 0 bases at V and 3 bases at J, with 13 bases in the middle. The CDR3 is 15 residues long. Germline loops: CDR1 SGHKS, CDR2 YYEKEE (reference sequence). The CDR3 protein is CASSLGGAMDYEQYF. CDR3 coding DNA: TGTGCCAGCAGCTTGGGGGGGGCAATGGACTACGAGCAGTACTTC.

This clonotype has more than one count but fewer than ten. This rearrangement joins TRBV2 to TRBJ2-1; TRBD1 matches 8 bases. V dropped 5 bases and J dropped 1; count of bases not matched to a gene: 10. The CDR3 runs 17 residues. Germline V CDR1 and CDR2: SNHLY, FYNNEI. DNA for the CDR3: TGTGCCAGCAGTTTAAGACAGGGGCCGCTGTCCTACAATGAGCAGTTCTTC. This translates into CASSLRQGPLSYNEQFF.

CDR3 DNA: TGTGCCAGCGCCCTTACAGGGGGCGGAAACATTCAGTACTTC. This encodes CASALTGGGNIQYF. This chain links TRBV6-1 with TRBJ2-4; 9 bases map to TRBD1. The CDR3 runs to 14 residues. Trimming cost V 8 bases and J 6 bases; bases outside gene matches: 8. Germline CDR1 and CDR2: MNHNS and SASEGT.

This rearrangement joins TRBV15 to TRBJ2-2; TRBD2 agrees at 8 bases. There are 15 residues in the CDR3. The J segment lost 3 bases and the V segment lost 5 bases, leaving 5 bases of the junction unmatched. CDR1 and CDR2 (germline): LNHNV, YYDKDF (reference sequence). DNA for the CDR3: TGTGCCACCAGCTCCGGGACTAGGCACACCGGGGAGCTGTTTTTT. Translating it yields CATSSGTRHTGELFF.

This clonotype was recorded a few times. This chain joins TRBV20-1 and TRBJ1-5; D not certain. V gave up 6 bases and J gave up 2 bases, with 14 bases separating them. This CDR3 region has 14 residues. From germline, CDR1 is DFQATT and CDR2 SNEGSKA (reference sequence). CDR3 bases: TGCAGTGCGCTGACCCCATCCGGCAATCAGCCCCAGCATTTT. This codes for CSALTPSGNQPQHF.

This clonotype was counted between two and nine times. The chain has TRBV14 and TRBJ2-7; 9 nucleotides agree with TRBD1. Trimming at V came to 3 bases and at J to 6 bases, leaving 12 bases not matched to a gene. CDR3 length: 16 residues. The germline V gene has CDR1 SGHDN and CDR2 FVKESK. The CDR3 DNA is TGTGCCAGCAGCCATCTCCCGGGACAGGGTTTCTCCGAGCAGTACTTC. Protein product: CASSHLPGQGFSEQYF. The whole variable domain, remainder taken from reference TRBV14 and TRBJ2-7, is EAGVTQFPSHSVIEKGQTVTLRCDPISGHDNLYWYRRVMGKEIKFLLHFVKESKQDESGMPNNRFLAERTGGTYSTLKVQPAELEDSGVYFCASSHLPGQGFSEQYFGPGTRLTVT.

This clonotype was seen a handful of times. The chain combines TRBV12-3 or TRBV12-4 with TRBJ1-1, with no clear D. There are 13 residues in the CDR3. Trimming stripped 5 bases from V and 6 bases from J, with 13 bases between. Here the CDR3 reads CASSPFLGPEAFF. Written as DNA, the CDR3 is TGTGCCAGCAGTCCTTTTTTAGGTCCTGAAGCTTTCTTT.

J is TRBJ2-3 and V is TRBV4-2; maybe TRBD2 (6 bases). Between the trimmed V and J ends, which lost 4 bases and 3 bases, there was a span of 17 bases. This CDR3 contains 16 residues. Germline-derived CDR1 and CDR2 are LGHNA and YNFKEQ. As DNA, the CDR3 is TGTGCCAGCAGCCTCGGGAGTGGAGAATTTACAGATACGCAGTATTTT. Its translation: CASSLGSGEFTDTQYF.

V gene TRBV20-1 combines with J gene TRBJ1-2; TRBD1 is a possible D gene (5 bases). Trimming shortened V by 6 bases and J by 7 bases, and 21 bases separated the two germline ends. Germline CDR1 reads DFQATT; CDR2 reads SNEGSKA (reference sequence). The CDR3 totals 14 residues. The CDR3 is CSATQAQGWGGYTF. CDR3 nucleotide sequence: TGCAGTGCCACACAAGCCCAGGGATGGGGTGGCTACACCTTC.

V gene TRBV27 combines with J gene TRBJ1-1; no clear D. The CDR3 is 14 amino acids. Germline V gene lookup returns CDR1 MNHEY and CDR2 SMNVEV (reference sequence). V was trimmed by 6 bases and J by 0 bases, leaving 11 bases between them. This CDR3 is CASSPLSMNTEAFF. The CDR3 nucleotides are TGTGCCAGCAGCCCTTTATCTATGAACACTGAAGCTTTCTTT.